The 22 T cell receptor beta chains listed next were all sequenced from one sample in a study of T cell changes during pregnancy in multiple sclerosis (dated by TCRdb to the late 2010s). Receptor amplification or capture employed the immunoSEQ multiplex PCR assay. In TCRdb, the immuneACCESS table is reduced to in-frame sequences with V and J assigned. These tables do not hold every clone; where another copy was compared, an unresolved V gene accounts for under half, and the others remain unexplained. Present in this sample are tens of thousands of clones, roughly 90% of which were seen just once. 0.5% to 0.65% of the sample is taken by the ten largest. The input for sequencing was CD4+ T cells from peripheral blood mononuclear cells, taken in the third trimester of pregnancy. These receptors were collected from a female donor in good health, enrolled as a control in a pregnancy study.

This rearrangement joins TRBV12-1 to TRBJ1-1. TRBV12-1 is an annotated pseudogene. This CDR3 spans 16 amino acids. CDR3: CASSRGTLLITLEAFF. Here the CDR3 DNA reads TGTGCCAGCAGCCGCGGGACCCTATTAATAACACTTGAAGCTTTCTTT.

In this sample, this clone turned up once. This chain connects TRBV18 to TRBJ1-2, with D maybe TRBD1 (5 bases). Germline assignment: CDR1 KGHSH and CDR2 LQKENI. V dropped 3 bases and J dropped 1 base, with 15 bases sitting between them. CDR3 size: 16 residues. This CDR3 reads CASSPPGGEFNYGYTF. The CDR3 nucleotides read TGTGCCAGCTCACCCCCCGGGGGAGAATTTAACTATGGCTACACCTTC.

The CDR3 DNA sequence: TGTGCCAGCAGCCCGTACGGGGGGCCCCAGCATTTT. Residues: CASSPYGGPQHF. J is TRBJ1-5 and V is TRBV5-6; tentative D call: TRBD1 (5 bases). This CDR3 has 12 amino acids. Trimming cost V 4 bases and J 9 bases, with 11 bases left between them. Germline assignment: CDR1 SGHDT and CDR2 YYEEEE.

The gene calls are TRBV15 and TRBJ2-1; 12 bases align to TRBD2. The CDR3 totals 15 residues. Germline V gene data show CDR1 as LNHNV and CDR2 as YYDKDF (reference sequence). V lost 2 bases and J lost 6; bases outside the gene matches: 2. CDR3 DNA sequence: TGTGCCACCAGCAGATCGACTAGCGGGGGCAATGAGCAGTTCTTC. Its translation: CATSRSTSGGNEQFF. The full variable domain, with the rest looked up from reference TRBV15 and TRBJ2-1, is DAMVIQNPRYQVTQFGKPVTLSCSQTLNHNVMYWYQQKSSQAPKLLFHYYDKDFNNEADTPDNFQSRRPNTSFCFLDIRSPGLGDTAMYLCATSRSTSGGNEQFFGPGTRLTVL.

This sequence joins TRBV7-9 and TRBJ1-2; 12 bases map to TRBD1. Germline-derived CDR1 and CDR2 are SEHNR and FQNEAQ (reference sequence). The CDR3 runs to 15 residues. With V trimmed by 0 bases and J by 8 bases, 4 bases remained unmatched. The CDR3 is CASSLAGGTGGGYTF. CDR3 nucleotide sequence: TGTGCCAGCAGCTTAGCTGGGGGGACAGGGGGCGGCTACACCTTC.

The gene calls are TRBV9 and TRBJ2-7; TRBD1 matches 9 bases. Germline assignment: CDR1 SGDLS and CDR2 YYNGEE. The ends lost 4 bases at V and 1 base at J; junction bases unmatched: 6. The CDR3 length is 15 residues. CDR3 nucleotide sequence: TGTGCCAGCAGCTCCCCCGGGACAGGGTCCTACGAGCAGTACTTC. Its protein is CASSSPGTGSYEQYF.

This clone was detected only once. The chain combines TRBV10-3 with TRBJ1-2, with a weak D call TRBD1 (5 bases). The CDR3 contains 16 residues. The germline V gene encodes CDR1 ENHRY and CDR2 SYGVKD. V shed 0 bases and J shed 8 bases, with 19 bases lying between them. The CDR3 DNA reads TGTGCCATCAGTGAGTCTGGAGGGGACCCCAAGCGCGGCTACACCTTC. This encodes CAISESGGDPKRGYTF.

J is TRBJ2-7 and V is TRBV6-6; TRBD1 is a possible D gene (6 bases). Germline V gene lookup returns CDR1 MNHNY and CDR2 SVGAGI (reference sequence). V was pared by 10 bases and J by 2 bases, with 15 bases between. The CDR3 contains 13 residues. In nucleotides, the CDR3 is TGTGCCAACACCCCCGGGACAACCTACGAGCAGTACTTC. Its translation: CANTPGTTYEQYF.

The V gene is TRBV7-9, the J gene TRBJ1-2, with D hard to call. Germline V gene data show CDR1 as SEHNR and CDR2 as FQNEAQ (reference sequence). Trimming took off 4 bases at V and 3 bases at J, with 9 bases between the two ends. This CDR3 has 13 amino acids. The CDR3 nucleotides read TGTGCCAGCAGCTCGTCCGGTTACTATGGCTACACCTTC. Its protein is CASSSSGYYGYTF.

The chain employs TRBV7-2 and TRBJ1-4, with TRBD1 matching over 9 bases. The CDR3 extends over 15 amino acids. Germline assignment: CDR1 SGHTA and CDR2 FQGNSA. The ends lost 5 bases at V and 8 bases at J; junction bases unmatched: 9. The CDR3 sequence: CASSPQGAGREKLFF. In DNA, the CDR3 is TGTGCCAGCAGCCCACAGGGGGCAGGAAGGGAAAAACTGTTTTTT.

This chain joins TRBV5-1 and TRBJ2-6; D gene ambiguous. Trimming pared 0 bases from V and 4 bases from J, leaving 8 bases between. The CDR3 runs to 15 residues. The germline V gene has CDR1 SGHRS and CDR2 YFSETQ. CDR3 DNA: TGCGCCAGCAGCTTGGACATCACCGGGGCCAACGTCCTGACTTTC. Translated: CASSLDITGANVLTF.

The V and J genes are TRBV19 and TRBJ2-5; tentative D call: TRBD2 (5 bases). Germline V gene sequence: CDR1 LNHDA, CDR2 SQIVND (reference sequence). V shed 9 bases and J shed 6 bases, with 20 bases lying between them. The CDR3 has 14 amino acids. The CDR3 DNA follows: TGTGCCAGCCGTCAGCCGGGATCTCATCAGACCCAGTACTTC. Protein: CASRQPGSHQTQYF.

This chain uses TRBV7-6 with TRBJ1-2; D is unresolved. Germline CDR1 reads SGHVS; CDR2 reads FNYEAQ. The length of the CDR3 is 16 residues. V lost 5 bases and J lost 3, with 19 bases in between. CDR3 sequence (DNA): TGTGCCAGCAGCCCCGGGGAGGGTATCCGGTACTATGGCTACACCTTC. Translated, it gives CASSPGEGIRYYGYTF.

The rearrangement uses TRBV27 and TRBJ1-5, with a tentative D call TRBD1 (5 bases). V dropped 6 bases and J dropped 0 bases, with 12 bases sitting between them. The CDR3 contains 15 residues. The germline V gene has CDR1 MNHEY and CDR2 SMNVEV (reference sequence). The CDR3, as DNA: TGTGCCAGCAGAAATGGGGGGTATAGCAATCAGCCCCAGCATTTT. Protein: CASRNGGYSNQPQHF.

The gene calls are TRBV19 and TRBJ1-1; the D gene is possibly TRBD1 (5 bases). The CDR3 loop spans 15 amino acids. Germline V lookup: CDR1 LNHDA, CDR2 SQIVND (reference sequence). The V gene lost 5 bases and the J gene lost 7 bases, with 20 bases spanning the gap. The CDR3 here is CASSSRQLRAGEAFF. The CDR3 DNA sequence: TGTGCCAGTAGTTCAAGACAGCTCCGGGCCGGTGAAGCTTTCTTT.

The chain couples TRBV5-6 to TRBJ1-2, with no clear D. Per the germline V gene, CDR1 is SGHDT and CDR2 is YYEEEE. Trimming shortened V by 7 bases and J by 3 bases, and 16 bases separated the two germline ends. The CDR3 covers 14 residues. The CDR3 loop reads CASRVPGIDYGYTF. The CDR3 nucleotides read TGTGCCAGCCGCGTCCCGGGGATCGACTATGGCTACACCTTC.

The J gene is TRBJ1-1, the V gene TRBV27; possibly TRBD1 for D (5 bases). V dropped 4 bases and J dropped 1 base, with 7 bases sitting between them. This CDR3 spans 13 amino acids. CDR1 and CDR2 from the germline V gene are MNHEY and SMNVEV (reference sequence). This CDR3 reads CASSYDRNTEAFF. CDR3 DNA sequence: TGTGCCAGCAGTTACGACAGGAACACTGAAGCTTTCTTT.

The gene calls are TRBV28 and TRBJ2-1; tentative D call: TRBD2 (6 bases). Germline-derived CDR1 and CDR2 are MDHEN and SYDVKM. Trimming shortened V by 5 bases and J by 4 bases, and 15 bases separated the two germline ends. This CDR3 spans 15 amino acids. Here the CDR3 DNA reads TGTGCCAGCAGTGCGCCGGGACTTGGTTACAATGAGCAGTTCTTC. Its protein is CASSAPGLGYNEQFF.

The CDR3: CASRVIQGRGGELFF. The CDR3 DNA reads as TGTGCCAGCCGCGTGATACAGGGCCGTGGCGGGGAGCTGTTTTTT. V is TRBV6-6 and J is TRBJ2-2, with D possibly TRBD1 on 6 matching bases. The V gene's germline CDR1 is MNHNY and CDR2 SVGAGI (reference sequence). Trimming stripped 8 bases from V and 7 bases from J, with 20 bases between. This CDR3 is 15 amino acids long.

This chain joins TRBV7-8 and TRBJ1-5, with D possibly being TRBD1 (5 bases). Germline CDR1 is SGHVS and CDR2 is FQNEAQ. The CDR3 extends over 13 amino acids. Trimming shortened V by 5 bases and J by 9 bases, and 14 bases separated the two germline ends. The CDR3: CASSLTAWPPQHF. The CDR3, as DNA: TGTGCCAGCAGCCTGACAGCCTGGCCGCCCCAGCATTTT.

J is TRBJ2-1 and V is TRBV5-1; the match to TRBD2 covers 8 bases. After removal of 2 bases from V and 5 bases from J, the junction contained 15 bases not matched to a gene. Germline V lookup: CDR1 SGHRS, CDR2 YFSETQ. CDR3 length: 18 amino acids. The CDR3 sequence is CASSFSISSGRVNNEQFF. In DNA form, the CDR3 reads TGCGCCAGCAGCTTCAGTATTTCGAGCGGGAGAGTAAACAATGAGCAGTTCTTC.

This clone was detected only a few times. The V gene is TRBV30, the J gene TRBJ2-3; tentatively, D is TRBD2 (5 bases). The CDR3 has 12 residues. Trimming left V 3 bases short and J 4 bases short, with 8 bases between. The V gene's germline CDR1 is GTSNPN and CDR2 SVGIG (reference sequence). The CDR3 here is CAWRRAADTQYF. The CDR3 nucleotides read TGTGCCTGGAGGAGAGCGGCAGATACGCAGTATTTT.